This T cell receptor beta chain came from a study of radiotherapy plus CTLA-4 blockade in lung cancer. The study, taken as a whole, reports: Reports state that early shifts in blood T cell clones, with interferon-beta, best predicted response. Radiotherapy with ipilimumab was followed by blood expansion of tumor-derived clones.

Concerning this clone: Its target is unknown.

Generated by immunoSEQ multiplex PCR, the TCRdb table keeps only in-frame clones and is missing some. The data hold tens of thousands of clones, with 60% to 85% observed a single time. Ipilimumab CTLA-4 blockade and focal radiation were given to patients with chemo-refractory metastatic non-small-cell lung cancer. Trimming took 3 bases from V and 2 from J, leaving 11 bases between them. This CDR3 comprises 15 residues. The germline gives CDR1 SGHAT, CDR2 FQNNGV. The source material was peripheral blood, sampled from a patient treated with radiotherapy plus ipilimumab. The chain uses TRBV11-2 and TRBJ1-5, with a tentative D call TRBD1 (5 bases). The origin of this receptor is a human donor with non-small cell lung cancer who had a partial response to radiotherapy plus ipilimumab. Some clones in this sample may be carry-over from other donors' samples. CDR3 sequence (DNA): TGTGCCAGCAGCTTTTCCAGGGTGGGCAATCAGCCCCAGCATTTT. As protein: CASSFSRVGNQPQHF.